A single sample gave rise to the 25 T cell receptor beta chains below, sequenced in a study of T cell changes during pregnancy in multiple sclerosis. Sequenced by immunoSEQ multiplex PCR; TCRdb stores in-frame clones only, minus some. Altogether under 45,000 clones are present, 88% being singletons, with the ten largest covering 1% to 1.5%. Sequencing used CD4+ T cells from peripheral blood mononuclear cells, obtained in the second trimester of pregnancy. The receptors were gathered from a female donor with multiple sclerosis, enrolled in a pregnancy study.

CDR3 in amino acids: CASSLTSGAYNEQFF. The CDR3 nucleotides read TGTGCCAGCAGCTTAACTAGCGGAGCCTACAATGAGCAGTTCTTC. The V call is TRBV7-3, the J call TRBJ2-1; tentative D call: TRBD2 (6 bases). This CDR3 is 15 amino acids long. Germline V lookup: CDR1 SGHTA, CDR2 FQGTGA. The germline V and J ends were trimmed by 0 bases and 2 bases, with 8 bases remaining between them.

V and J are TRBV5-1 and TRBJ2-7, with 9 bases fitting TRBD2. The CDR3 runs to 14 residues. V trimming: 4 bases; J trimming: 5 bases; junction bases outside the gene matches: 7. CDR1 and CDR2 from the germline V gene are SGHRS and YFSETQ. The CDR3 region is CASSSSGRSNEQYF. The CDR3 bases are TGCGCCAGCAGCAGCAGCGGGAGGTCCAACGAGCAGTACTTC.

This clone was observed a few times. The V and J genes are TRBV28 and TRBJ1-1; D gene uncertain. Trimming shortened V by 6 bases and J by 6 bases, and 17 bases separated the two germline ends. Germline V gives CDR1 MDHEN, CDR2 SYDVKM. This CDR3 has 14 residues. CDR3 nucleotides: TGTGCCAGCAGCCGTGATGCGTCCCGCGCTGAAGCTTTCTTT. Translating gives CASSRDASRAEAFF.

This clone was observed a single time. This sequence joins TRBV5-1 and TRBJ2-2; no definite D call. CDR3 length: 14 amino acids. Germline-derived CDR1 and CDR2 are SGHRS and YFSETQ. V lost 4 bases and J lost 4, with 11 bases in between. The CDR3 DNA reads as TGCGCCAGCAGCCCAGGTCGCACCACCGGGGAGCTGTTTTTT. As protein: CASSPGRTTGELFF.

This sequence joins TRBV7-2 and TRBJ2-7, with a weak D call TRBD1 (5 bases). This CDR3 has 15 amino acids. Germline V lookup: CDR1 SGHTA, CDR2 FQGNSA. V was pared by 8 bases and J by 5 bases, with 22 bases between. Here the CDR3 reads CASQIAWTSPHEQYF. CDR3 DNA sequence: TGTGCCAGCCAGATCGCTTGGACAAGCCCTCACGAGCAGTACTTC.

The genes are TRBV7-2 and TRBJ1-5; 9 bases line up with TRBD1. The CDR3 runs 15 residues. Germline V gives CDR1 SGHTA, CDR2 FQGNSA. V lost 4 bases to trimming and J lost 4 bases; unmatched junction nucleotides: 5. CDR3 nucleotides: TGTGCCAGCAGCTCCCGGACAGGGGTTAATCAGCCCCAGCATTTT. It translates to CASSSRTGVNQPQHF.

CDR3 coding DNA: TGTGCCAGTAGTATCCCTAGCGGGAGCTCCTACAATGAGCAGTTCTTC. Translating gives CASSIPSGSSYNEQFF. This sequence joins TRBV19 and TRBJ2-1; TRBD2 aligns across 10 bases. CDR3 length: 16 residues. V lost 3 bases, J lost 0 bases, and 2 bases stayed unmatched. Germline CDR1 reads LNHDA; CDR2 reads SQIVND (reference sequence).

This chain links TRBV19 with TRBJ2-3; 7 bases align to TRBD2. The CDR3 is made up of 15 amino acids. V gave up 2 bases and J gave up 4 bases; unmatched junction bases: 6. Germline values: CDR1 LNHDA, CDR2 SQIVND (reference sequence). As DNA, the CDR3 is TGTGCCAGTAGTATATCGGGAGGAGGGTCAGATACGCAGTATTTT. Encoded protein: CASSISGGGSDTQYF. The full variable domain, in which reference TRBV19 and TRBJ2-3 provide the parts outside the CDR3, is DGGITQSPKYLFRKEGQNVTLSCEQNLNHDAMYWYRQDPGQGLRLIYYSQIVNDFQKGDIAEGYSVSREKKESFPLTVTSAQKNPTAFYLCASSISGGGSDTQYFGPGTRLTVL.

This chain connects TRBV5-1 to TRBJ1-1, with unresolved D. Germline V gene sequence: CDR1 SGHRS, CDR2 YFSETQ. The CDR3 covers 15 residues. The V gene lost 4 bases and the J gene lost 0 bases, with 13 bases spanning the gap. The CDR3 is CASSTGNSMNTEAFF. CDR3 bases: TGCGCCAGCAGCACTGGTAACAGCATGAACACTGAAGCTTTCTTT.

The V gene is TRBV27, the J gene TRBJ1-5, with 7 bases lining up with TRBD1. J was trimmed by 7 bases and V by 6 bases; bases with no gene match: 6. The CDR3 is 13 amino acids. Germline V CDR1 and CDR2: MNHEY, SMNVEV (reference sequence). CDR3 DNA: TGTGCCAGCAGGAATACAGGGGAGCAGCCCCAGCATTTT. This codes for CASRNTGEQPQHF.

Worth noting for this clone: Relative to the germline gene, one junction end is altered; a read error may explain this. This rearrangement joins TRBV7-7 to TRBJ2-3; TRBD2 aligns across 8 bases. Germline assignment: CDR1 SSHAT and CDR2 FNYEAQ (reference sequence). This CDR3 spans 17 amino acids. CDR3 DNA: TGTGCTAGCAGCCCCCTCCCAAGCGGGAGTAGCGCAGATACGCAGTATTTT. It translates to CASSPLPSGSSADTQYF.

This clone was picked up one time. The chain uses TRBV10-3 and TRBJ2-2, with 9 bases lining up with TRBD1. The J segment lost 4 bases and the V segment lost 5 bases, leaving 8 bases of the junction unmatched. CDR1 is ENHRY and CDR2 is SYGVKD in the germline V gene. CDR3 length: 16 residues. This CDR3 reads CAISTSRQGVTGELFF. In nucleotides, the CDR3 is TGTGCCATCAGTACCTCAAGACAGGGGGTCACCGGGGAGCTGTTTTTT.

The chain carries TRBV18 and TRBJ2-2, with D possibly TRBD2 on 5 matching bases. Germline V CDR1 and CDR2: KGHSH, LQKENI. CDR3 length equals 15 residues. V was shortened by 1 base and J by 8 bases, with 14 bases between the two germline ends. CDR3 protein: CASSPLATSFGELFF. The CDR3 DNA reads as TGTGCCAGCTCACCACTAGCGACCAGTTTTGGGGAGCTGTTTTTT.

This sequence joins TRBV2 and TRBJ1-4; D gene ambiguous. The germline V gene has CDR1 SNHLY and CDR2 FYNNEI. V lost 6 bases to trimming and J lost 7 bases, with 15 bases between them. This CDR3 region has 14 residues. The DNA for the CDR3 is TGTGCCAGCAGCGATACCGGGTATGGTGAAAAACTGTTTTTT. Its translation: CASSDTGYGEKLFF.

The chain employs TRBV2 and TRBJ1-1; 7 bases align to TRBD1. V shed 6 bases, J shed 0 bases, and the junction held 10 bases outside the gene matches. In germline, CDR1 is SNHLY, CDR2 FYNNEI. The CDR3 runs to 16 residues. CDR3 protein: CASSKEGAAMNTEAFF. CDR3 in DNA: TGTGCCAGCAGCAAGGAGGGGGCGGCAATGAACACTGAAGCTTTCTTT.

The DNA for the CDR3 is TGTGCCAGCAGCTTAGTGGTTAGCGGGGAGACCCAGTACTTC. Translation: CASSLVVSGETQYF. The rearrangement joins TRBV7-2 to TRBJ2-5, with 7 positions matching TRBD2. Germline loops: CDR1 SGHTA, CDR2 FQGNSA. The CDR3 length is 14 residues. V shed 1 base, J shed 5 bases, and the junction held 4 bases outside the gene matches.

V and J are TRBV5-1 and TRBJ2-1; D is perhaps TRBD2 (6 bases). Germline V gene sequence: CDR1 SGHRS, CDR2 YFSETQ. V lost 4 bases and J lost 5, with 10 bases in between. The CDR3 runs to 13 residues. The CDR3 sequence: CASSHGGNNEQFF. The CDR3 region has the DNA TGCGCCAGCAGCCACGGGGGAAACAATGAGCAGTTCTTC. The whole variable domain, remainder taken from reference TRBV5-1 and TRBJ2-1, is KAGVTQTPRYLIKTRGQQVTLSCSPISGHRSVSWYQQTPGQGLQFLFEYFSETQRNKGNFPGRFSGRQFSNSRSEMNVSTLELGDSALYLCASSHGGNNEQFFGPGTRLTVL.

The chain combines TRBV4-1 with TRBJ1-4; 7 nucleotides line up with TRBD1. V shed 4 bases, J shed 7 bases, and the junction held 18 bases outside the gene matches. This CDR3 comprises 18 residues. Germline V gene sequence: CDR1 MGHRA, CDR2 YSYEKL. CDR3 nucleotide sequence: TGCGCCAGCAGCCCCATTCGCGTAAAGAGGGGGCTTCTTGAAAAACTGTTTTTT. It is translated as CASSPIRVKRGLLEKLFF.

J is TRBJ2-7 and V is TRBV28, with 9 positions matching TRBD1. The CDR3 runs 15 residues. Germline V gene sequence: CDR1 MDHEN, CDR2 SYDVKM. The V and J ends lost 7 bases and 3 bases, in that order; junction bases with no gene match: 10. CDR3 sequence (DNA): TGTGCCAGCAACAAATGGACAGGGGTGGTCTACGAGCAGTACTTC. Amino acid sequence: CASNKWTGVVYEQYF.

The rearrangement uses TRBV6-5 and TRBJ2-1, with 8 bases aligning to TRBD2. CDR1 and CDR2 (germline): MNHEY, SVGAGI. The CDR3 spans 16 residues. Germline trimming cut 4 bases from V and 2 bases from J; bases unmatched to any gene: 7. The CDR3 here is CASSSLAGQAYNEQFF. The CDR3 DNA follows: TGTGCCAGCAGTTCCTTAGCGGGGCAAGCCTACAATGAGCAGTTCTTC.

The chain combines TRBV10-3 with TRBJ1-5, with 9 bases identical to TRBD1. Per the germline V gene, CDR1 is ENHRY and CDR2 is SYGVKD. This CDR3 has 13 residues. J gave up 6 bases and V 11 bases, and 8 bases lay outside the gene matches. CDR3 in amino acids: CAAQGARGQPQHF. DNA of the CDR3: TGTGCCGCACAGGGGGCGCGGGGTCAGCCCCAGCATTTT.

The chain recombines TRBV11-2 with TRBJ2-3; no firm D call. Trimming left V 5 bases short and J 8 bases short, with 11 bases between. This CDR3 has 12 residues. CDR1 and CDR2 from the germline V gene are SGHAT and FQNNGV. The CDR3: CASSPIPGTQYF. The CDR3 coding sequence is TGTGCCAGCAGCCCTATACCGGGTACGCAGTATTTT.

The rearrangement links TRBV28 to TRBJ2-6; D is undetermined. Trimming pared 6 bases from V and 1 base from J, leaving 7 bases between. The length of the CDR3 is 14 residues. Germline V gives CDR1 MDHEN, CDR2 SYDVKM. The CDR3: CASSYSSGANVLTF. In nucleotides, the CDR3 is TGTGCCAGCAGCTATTCTTCTGGGGCCAACGTCCTGACTTTC.

The chain combines TRBV4-3 with TRBJ2-1; 7 nucleotides match TRBD2. Trimming took 4 bases from V and 3 from J; bases not matched to a gene: 6. Germline V gene lookup returns CDR1 LGHNA and CDR2 YSLEER. This CDR3 contains 15 residues. The CDR3 DNA is TGCGCCAGCAGCCGCGGGACTACACTCTACAATGAGCAGTTCTTC. Protein product: CASSRGTTLYNEQFF.

The rearrangement links TRBV4-2 to TRBJ2-2; 8 bases agree with TRBD1. V gave up 5 bases and J gave up 7 bases; unmatched junction bases: 12. Per the germline V gene, CDR1 is LGHNA and CDR2 is YNFKEQ. The CDR3 covers 16 residues. The CDR3 reads CASSREIGTGGGELFF. CDR3 coding DNA: TGTGCCAGCAGCAGGGAGATCGGGACAGGCGGCGGGGAGCTGTTTTTT.